One sample yielded the 13 T cell receptor beta chains listed below, sequenced in a study of blood T cells in healthy people across ages. The use of a sample-barcoded 5' primer and a J-beta primer mix characterized a second PCR of about 7 to 12 cycles. TCRdb re-called the 5' RACE reads with MiXCR, one entry per CDR3 protein. Seen here are some 900,000 distinct CDR3 sequences, roughly 26% observed once, and the top ten hold 15% to 20%. Sample: blood. The source of these receptors is an elderly woman in good health.

The gene calls are TRBV4-3 and TRBJ1-1, with 10 bases identical to TRBD1. The germline gives CDR1 LGHNA, CDR2 YSLEER. CDR3 length: 17 amino acids. Trimming removed 0 bases from V and 8 bases from J; junction bases left unmatched: 12. The DNA for the CDR3 is TGCGCCAGCAGCCAAGATCGACAGGGGGCTCAGCTCAGGGAAGCTTTCTTT. It encodes CASSQDRQGAQLREAFF.

This clonotype appeared a few times. The V call is TRBV20-1, the J call TRBJ1-3, with a possible D match to TRBD1 (5 bases). Trimming removed 4 bases from V and 2 bases from J, with 12 bases in between. In germline, CDR1 is DFQATT, CDR2 SNEGSKA (reference sequence). The CDR3 runs to 14 residues. In DNA form, the CDR3 reads TGCAGTGCTACAGGGCCGAGGACTGGAAACACCATATATTTT. It codes for CSATGPRTGNTIYF.

This clonotype was detected ten times or more. Germline is not matched at one junction end, which may reflect a read error. V is TRBV7-7 and J is TRBJ2-5; 8 bases are a match to TRBD2. Germline values: CDR1 SSHAT, CDR2 FNYEAQ (reference sequence). The length of the CDR3 is 14 residues. The CDR3 coding sequence is TGTGCTAGCAGCTCTCGGGGGGGCGGAGAGACCCAGTACTTC. It codes for CASSSRGGGETQYF. Combining the CDR3 with reference TRBV7-7 and TRBJ2-5 gives the whole variable domain GAGVSQSPRYKVTKRGQDVTLRCDPISSHATLYWYQQALGQGPEFLTYFNYEAQPDKSGLPSDRFSAERPEGSISTLTIQRTEQRDSAMYRCASSSRGGGETQYFGPGTRLLVL.

This clonotype was detected a few times. The V call is TRBV7-9, the J call TRBJ2-4; weak D call: TRBD2 (7 bases). The V end lost 1 base, the J end lost 2 bases, and 15 bases lay between the germline ends. Germline-derived CDR1 and CDR2 are SEHNR and FQNEAQ (reference sequence). The CDR3 runs to 17 residues. CDR3 protein: CASSLGRWGGPKNIQYF. The DNA for the CDR3 is TGTGCCAGCAGCTTAGGGCGGTGGGGGGGCCCCAAAAACATTCAGTACTTC.

This clonotype was detected many times. V gene TRBV7-2 combines with J gene TRBJ2-5; 8 nucleotides match TRBD2. The CDR3 consists of 15 residues. Trimming took 5 bases from V and 5 from J; bases not matched to a gene: 10. Germline CDR1 is SGHTA and CDR2 is FQGNSA. CDR3 sequence (DNA): TGTGCCAGCAGCCGAATCGGGACTAGGGACGAGACCCAGTACTTC. Amino acids: CASSRIGTRDETQYF.

The gene calls are TRBV2 and TRBJ1-6; no clear D. Germline values: CDR1 SNHLY, CDR2 FYNNEI. Deletions cut 7 bases from V and 7 bases from J, with 17 bases between. This CDR3 is 15 amino acids long. CDR3 in DNA: TGTGCCAGCACTAGGGATCGGGGAATGAATTCACCCCTCCACTTT. Amino acid sequence: CASTRDRGMNSPLHF.

The table lists this clonotype with many counts. The chain carries TRBV7-9 and TRBJ2-5; D remains unclear. Germline values: CDR1 SEHNR, CDR2 FQNEAQ (reference sequence). Trimming removed 4 bases from V and 5 bases from J, with 8 bases in between. The CDR3 has 12 residues. The CDR3 DNA is TGTGCCAGCAGCTCAATAGTGGAGACCCAGTACTTC. Amino acids: CASSSIVETQYF.

Concerning this clonotype: One base away lies a much larger clone, so this may be a sequencing read error. V usage is TRBV7-2 and J usage is TRBJ2-1; tentatively, D is TRBD2 (7 bases). The assigned J gene may be wrong: the sequence end matches TRBJ2-7 better. The germline V gene has CDR1 SGHTA and CDR2 FQGNSA. This CDR3 comprises 14 residues. The CDR3, as DNA: TGTGCCAGTGGTAGGGGGGGGGCCTACAATGAGCAGTACTTC. Encoded protein: CASGRGGAYNEQYF.

The chain recombines TRBV7-9 with TRBJ2-3; 9 positions match TRBD2. Germline values: CDR1 SEHNR, CDR2 FQNEAQ (reference sequence). There are 18 residues in the CDR3. Unmatched junction bases numbered 15, after V lost 4 bases and J lost 4 bases. CDR3 loop: CASSSKAGLAGWADTQYF. The CDR3, as DNA: TGTGCCAGCAGCTCCAAGGCGGGGCTAGCGGGATGGGCAGATACGCAGTATTTT.

This clonotype was detected ten times or more. The chain is built from TRBV5-1 and TRBJ2-1; 9 bases are a match to TRBD1. The CDR3 contains 17 residues. The germline V gene has CDR1 SGHRS and CDR2 YFSETQ. With V trimmed by 4 bases and J by 6 bases, 14 bases remained unmatched. CDR3 DNA sequence: TGCGCCAGCAGCAACCATGACAGGGGGAAAGGTCGCAATGAGCAGTTCTTC. It is translated as CASSNHDRGKGRNEQFF.

The chain recombines TRBV5-1 with TRBJ2-2, with TRBD1 matching 11 bases. The CDR3 spans 14 residues. Germline CDR1 and CDR2: SGHRS and YFSETQ. The junction had 3 bases not matched to a gene; V was cut back by 4 bases and J by 7 bases. CDR3 in amino acids: CASSPGTGGGELFF. Here the CDR3 DNA reads TGCGCCAGCAGCCCCGGGACAGGGGGCGGGGAGCTGTTTTTT.

V gene TRBV7-2 combines with J gene TRBJ2-2; D is uncertain. The germline V and J ends were trimmed by 7 bases and 2 bases, with 11 bases remaining between them. The CDR3 has 14 residues. Per germline, CDR1 SGHTA and CDR2 FQGNSA. CDR3 in DNA: TGTGCCAGCACCCTCCGACAAAACACCGGGGAGCTGTTTTTT. As protein: CASTLRQNTGELFF.

The chain combines TRBV6-1 with TRBJ2-3; 10 bases agree with TRBD2. With 6 bases clipped from V and 4 bases from J, the junction kept 10 bases outside the gene matches. Per germline, CDR1 MNHNS and CDR2 SASEGT. The CDR3 totals 16 residues. This chain's CDR3 is CASRPILAGRADTQYF. The CDR3 coding sequence is TGTGCCAGCAGACCGATACTAGCGGGGAGGGCAGATACGCAGTATTTT.